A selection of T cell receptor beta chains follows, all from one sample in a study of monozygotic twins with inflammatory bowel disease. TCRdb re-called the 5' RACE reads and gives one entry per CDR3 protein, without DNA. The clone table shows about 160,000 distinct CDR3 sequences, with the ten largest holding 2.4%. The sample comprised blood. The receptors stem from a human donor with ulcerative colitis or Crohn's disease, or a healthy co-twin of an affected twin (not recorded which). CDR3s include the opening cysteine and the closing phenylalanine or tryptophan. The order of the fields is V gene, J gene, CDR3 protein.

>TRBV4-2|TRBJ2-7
CASSQAVAVAYEQYF
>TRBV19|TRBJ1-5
CASSSTGRQPQHF
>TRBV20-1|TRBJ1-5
CSARSGAGQPQHF
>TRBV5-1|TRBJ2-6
CASSPGDRATGRSNVLTF
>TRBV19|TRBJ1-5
CASSIGRFNQPQHF
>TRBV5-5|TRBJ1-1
CASSLKAPQDEAFF
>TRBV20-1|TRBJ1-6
CSTYGPSSPLHF
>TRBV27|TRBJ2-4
CASSPHGAKNMQYF
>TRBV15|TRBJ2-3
CATSRAADTQYF
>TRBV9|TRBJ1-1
CASSEGWDGSTEAFF
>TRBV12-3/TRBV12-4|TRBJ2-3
CASSLLADPTDTQYF
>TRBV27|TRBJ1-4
CASSRGRQLFF
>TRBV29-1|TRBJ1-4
CSAQAGTGNEKLFF
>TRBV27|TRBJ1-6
CASSLGSANSPLHF
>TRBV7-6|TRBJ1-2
CASSPGPNYGYTF
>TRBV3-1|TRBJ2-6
CASTLTGLAAYSGANVLTF
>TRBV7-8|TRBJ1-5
CASSFDREGNQPQHF
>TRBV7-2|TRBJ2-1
CASTTYGLAGDREQFF
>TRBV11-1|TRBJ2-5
CASSLGKTGQVFQETQYF
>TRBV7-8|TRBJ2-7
CASSQRTGFSYEQYF
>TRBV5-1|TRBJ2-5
CASSLDRGIQETQYF
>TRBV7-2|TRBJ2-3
CATSLHPRVISTDTQYF
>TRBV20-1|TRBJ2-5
CSARGTLQETQYF
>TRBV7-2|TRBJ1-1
CASSPPEYTEAFF
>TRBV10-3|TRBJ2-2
CAISESWTSAENTGELFF
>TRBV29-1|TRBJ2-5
CSGQPAPWETQYF
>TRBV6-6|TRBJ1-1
CASSPRQGATEAFF
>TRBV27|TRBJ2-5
CASSSDRGAPQETQYF
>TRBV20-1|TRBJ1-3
CSASPLVGNTIYF
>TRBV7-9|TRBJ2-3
CASSLMTGGISTDTQYF
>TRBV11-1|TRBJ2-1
CASSLVGGLGLGVHNEQFF
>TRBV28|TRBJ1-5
CASTLAGAHNQPQHF
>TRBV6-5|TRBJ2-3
CASSHRDTQYF
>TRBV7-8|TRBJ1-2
CASSLAATGGMYYGYTF
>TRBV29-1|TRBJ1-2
CSVERLGKTHGYTF
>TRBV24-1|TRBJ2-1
CATSDYGVAGDGRTYNEQFF
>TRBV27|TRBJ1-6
CASSYRHNSPLHF
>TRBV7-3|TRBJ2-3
CASSSLRTDTQYF
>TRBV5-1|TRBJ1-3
CASSLDSRSGNTIYF
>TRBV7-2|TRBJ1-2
CASSRGSTYGYTF
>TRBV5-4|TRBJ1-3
CASSLGQERNTIYF
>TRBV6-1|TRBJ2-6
CASSPPITGPGANVLTF
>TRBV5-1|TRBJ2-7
CASSLFGDYEQYF
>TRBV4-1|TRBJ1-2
CASSQGLGETSGYGYTF
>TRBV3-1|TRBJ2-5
CASSTNGGSQETQYF
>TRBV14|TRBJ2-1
CASSPSLLGEQFF
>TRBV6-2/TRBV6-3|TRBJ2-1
CASSYRQGSGDEQFF
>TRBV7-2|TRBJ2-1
CASSVRTSFGEQFF
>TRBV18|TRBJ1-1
CASSPAGARTEAFF